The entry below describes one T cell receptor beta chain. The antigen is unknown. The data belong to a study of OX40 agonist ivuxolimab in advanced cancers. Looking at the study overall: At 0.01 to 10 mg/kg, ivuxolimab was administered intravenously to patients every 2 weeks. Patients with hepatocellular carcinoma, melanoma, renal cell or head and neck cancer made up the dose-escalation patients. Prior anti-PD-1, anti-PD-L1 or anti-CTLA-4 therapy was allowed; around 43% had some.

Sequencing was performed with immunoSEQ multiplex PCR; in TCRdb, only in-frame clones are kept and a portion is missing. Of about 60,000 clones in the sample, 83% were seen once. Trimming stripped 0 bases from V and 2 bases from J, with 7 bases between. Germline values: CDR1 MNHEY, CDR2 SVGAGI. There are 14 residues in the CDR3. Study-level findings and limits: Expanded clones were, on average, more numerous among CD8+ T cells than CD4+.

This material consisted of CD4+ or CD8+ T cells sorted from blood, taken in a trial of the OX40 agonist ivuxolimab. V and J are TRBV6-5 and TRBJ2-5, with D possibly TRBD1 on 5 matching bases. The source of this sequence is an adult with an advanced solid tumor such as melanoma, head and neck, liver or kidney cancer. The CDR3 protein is CASSYSGEQETQYF. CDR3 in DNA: TGTGCCAGCAGTTACTCAGGGGAACAAGAGACCCAGTACTTC.